The 9 T cell receptor beta chains in this list originate from one sample, sequenced in a study of human CD4 T cells and Enterobacteriaceae. All CD4+ cells other than CD45RA+CCR7+CD95- naive cells were sorted as memory, over 95% pure. Some clones are missing from TCRdb's copy, which holds only in-frame ones; the method was immunoSEQ multiplex PCR. The profile shows 27,000 or so clones, around four fifths of them singletons. Sequencing was performed on memory CD4+ T cells from blood. These receptors came from a human donor in good health.

V usage is TRBV19 and J usage is TRBJ1-5; 11 positions match TRBD1. The CDR3 has 16 residues. Germline V lookup: CDR1 LNHDA, CDR2 SQIVND (reference sequence). After removal of 5 bases from V and 6 bases from J, the junction contained 9 bases not matched to a gene. The CDR3 DNA sequence: TGTGCCAGTAGTCCTCCCGGACAGGGGGCCCGTCAGCCCCAGCATTTT. It translates to CASSPPGQGARQPQHF.

This clone turned up a few times. CDR3 nucleotides: TGTGCCAGCAGTCAGACTAGCGGCAGCACCGGGGAGCTGTTTTTT. Translated, it gives CASSQTSGSTGELFF. The chain has TRBV27 and TRBJ2-2, with 9 positions matching TRBD2. After removal of 5 bases from V and 4 bases from J, the junction contained 5 bases not matched to a gene. Germline loops: CDR1 MNHEY, CDR2 SMNVEV (reference sequence). CDR3 size: 15 residues.

The rearrangement links TRBV30 to TRBJ2-1, with 9 nucleotides matching TRBD2. CDR1 is GTSNPN, CDR2 SVGIG, per germline (reference sequence). The CDR3 has 13 amino acids. V trimming: 5 bases; J trimming: 3 bases; junction bases outside the gene matches: 2. The CDR3 region has the DNA TGTGCCTGGGAGACTAGCGGCTACAATGAGCAGTTCTTC. Its protein is CAWETSGYNEQFF.

This clone was counted a single time. The gene calls are TRBV6-1 and TRBJ2-5, with 7 bases that match TRBD1. V lost 7 bases and J lost 5; bases outside the gene matches: 4. The CDR3 is made up of 12 amino acids. Germline-derived CDR1 and CDR2 are MNHNS and SASEGT. The CDR3 nucleotides are TGTGCCAGCATTTCACAGGGGGAGACCCAGTACTTC. The encoded protein is CASISQGETQYF.

This chain connects TRBV5-1 to TRBJ1-1; a possible D gene is TRBD1 (5 bases). Germline loops: CDR1 SGHRS, CDR2 YFSETQ. The CDR3 runs to 18 residues. V was trimmed by 0 bases and J by 0 bases, leaving 18 bases between them. CDR3 in amino acids: CASSLARGGTYLNTEAFF. In DNA form, the CDR3 reads TGCGCCAGCAGCTTGGCAAGGGGCGGCACATATTTGAACACTGAAGCTTTCTTT.

The chain links TRBV7-2 to TRBJ1-2, with 9 bases aligning to TRBD1. Looked up from germline, CDR1 is SGHTA and CDR2 is FQGNSA. V shed 1 base and J 6 bases; nucleotides not matched to a gene: 6. The CDR3 sequence is 15 residues long. CDR3 nucleotides: TGTGCCAGCAGCTTAGTATATCGGACAGGGGATGGCTACACCTTC. This sequence encodes CASSLVYRTGDGYTF.

V gene TRBV7-2 combines with J gene TRBJ1-3, with D hard to call. This CDR3 spans 18 amino acids. Germline V gene lookup returns CDR1 SGHTA and CDR2 FQGNSA. V was cut by 4 bases and J by 2 bases, with 21 bases left in between. The CDR3, as DNA: TGTGCCAGCAGCTCGCGGCGGAGTTCCGACGCCACTGGAAACACCATATATTTT. It yields the protein CASSSRRSSDATGNTIYF.

The chain employs TRBV19 and TRBJ1-1; TRBD1 agrees at 8 bases. Trimming took 7 bases from V and 1 from J; bases not matched to a gene: 5. Looked up from germline, CDR1 is LNHDA and CDR2 is SQIVND (reference sequence). The CDR3 sequence is 14 residues long. CDR3: CASTSDRGNTEAFF. Written as DNA, the CDR3 is TGTGCCAGTACCTCAGACAGGGGGAACACTGAAGCTTTCTTT. The whole variable domain, remainder taken from reference TRBV19 and TRBJ1-1, is DGGITQSPKYLFRKEGQNVTLSCEQNLNHDAMYWYRQDPGQGLRLIYYSQIVNDFQKGDIAEGYSVSREKKESFPLTVTSAQKNPTAFYLCASTSDRGNTEAFFGQGTRLTVV.

The chain links TRBV6-6 to TRBJ2-3, with D perhaps matching TRBD1 (5 bases). The germline CDR1 and CDR2 sequences are MNHNY and SVGAGI (reference sequence). The germline V and J ends were trimmed by 4 bases and 4 bases, with 9 bases remaining between them. The CDR3 is made up of 13 amino acids. The CDR3 DNA reads TGTGCCAGCAGTTCTCAGGGCCCAGATACGCAGTATTTT. Protein: CASSSQGPDTQYF.